A single sample gave rise to the 32 T cell receptor beta chains below, sequenced in a study of beta chain features in type 1 diabetes. Study results and limitations: Within each of all four CD4+ subsets, Type 1 diabetes patients had TCRB CDR3s that were moderately but significantly shorter.

Reverse transcription of all isolated RNA meant that expressed TCRB transcripts were sequenced. Here immunoSEQ multiplex PCR was the method, and the copy in TCRdb shows in-frame clones only, minus some. Of about 160,000 clones in the sample, 63% were seen once. These receptors' targets are unknown. The specimen sequenced was naive CD4+ T cells from blood. The receptors were sampled from a man younger than 45 with type 1 diabetes.

The rearrangement links TRBV7-9 to TRBJ2-7; D may be TRBD1 (6 bases). CDR1 is SEHNR and CDR2 is FQNEAQ in the germline V gene (reference sequence). V gave up 3 bases and J gave up 7 bases, with 16 bases separating them. There are 14 residues in the CDR3. CDR3 nucleotides: TGTGCCAGCAGCTTGGCCCACAGGGTTGAAGAGCAGTACTTC. This codes for CASSLAHRVEEQYF.

The rearrangement links TRBV13 to TRBJ2-7, with D maybe TRBD1 (6 bases). Germline CDR1 reads PRHDT; CDR2 reads FYEKMQ (reference sequence). V was trimmed by 7 bases and J by 1 base, leaving 23 bases between them. The CDR3 length is 17 residues. Written as DNA, the CDR3 is TGTGCCAGCAACCGCATGGGGGCCCAAACACTGTCCTACGAGCAGTACTTC. Translated: CASNRMGAQTLSYEQYF.

The genes are TRBV29-1 and TRBJ2-5, with a tentative D call TRBD2 (6 bases). V lost 1 base to trimming and J lost 9 bases, with 6 bases between them. Germline V gene sequence: CDR1 SQVTM, CDR2 ANQGSEA. This CDR3 is built from 10 residues. The CDR3 coding sequence is TGCAGCGTTGAAGGGAGGGCCCAGTACTTC. Translated: CSVEGRAQYF.

The chain has TRBV7-9 and TRBJ2-7; 7 bases map to TRBD1. Germline trimming cut 5 bases from V and 2 bases from J; bases unmatched to any gene: 6. Looked up from germline, CDR1 is SEHNR and CDR2 is FQNEAQ (reference sequence). The CDR3 is 14 residues long. In DNA, the CDR3 is TGTGCCAGCAGCACGGACAGGCTTACCTACGAGCAGTACTTC. Residues: CASSTDRLTYEQYF.

The chain recombines TRBV6-6 with TRBJ2-7, with D maybe TRBD1 (5 bases). The CDR3 totals 13 residues. Looked up from germline, CDR1 is MNHNY and CDR2 is SVGAGI (reference sequence). Trimming pared 8 bases from V and 0 bases from J, leaving 11 bases between. DNA of the CDR3: TGTGCCAGCGCAGAGACAGACTCCTACGAGCAGTACTTC. Residues: CASAETDSYEQYF.

This clone has only a few counts. This same CDR3 is encoded by further DNA sequences in the sample. The rearrangement links TRBV28 to TRBJ2-3; D is unresolved. CDR3 length: 12 residues. The V gene lost 2 bases and the J gene lost 2 bases, with 2 bases spanning the gap. The germline V gene has CDR1 MDHEN and CDR2 SYDVKM. CDR3 in amino acids: CASSLNTDTQYF. The CDR3, as DNA: TGTGCCAGCAGTTTAAACACAGATACGCAGTATTTT.

The genes are TRBV29-1 and TRBJ1-2; 8 nucleotides match TRBD1. The CDR3 sequence is 13 residues long. Germline assignment: CDR1 SQVTM and CDR2 ANQGSEA. V dropped 4 bases and J dropped 2; count of bases not matched to a gene: 3. CDR3 nucleotide sequence: TGCAGCGTTGTCGGACAGGGAAACTATGGCTACACCTTC. Its translation is CSVVGQGNYGYTF.

The J gene is TRBJ2-1, the V gene TRBV10-3; D possibly corresponds to TRBD2 (6 bases). The V gene lost 0 bases and the J gene lost 7 bases, with 13 bases spanning the gap. CDR1 and CDR2 from the germline V gene are ENHRY and SYGVKD. This CDR3 has 15 amino acids. CDR3 amino acids: CAISESRGLGNEQFF. As DNA, the CDR3 is TGTGCCATCAGTGAGTCGCGGGGCCTTGGGAATGAGCAGTTCTTC.

The chain combines TRBV5-1 with TRBJ2-5; 8 bases align to TRBD1. CDR3 length: 15 amino acids. The V segment lost 4 bases and the J segment 4 bases; nucleotides outside the gene matches: 9. Looked up from germline, CDR1 is SGHRS and CDR2 is YFSETQ. CDR3 residues: CASSLEDRAGETQYF. DNA for the CDR3: TGCGCCAGCAGCCTGGAGGACAGGGCTGGAGAGACCCAGTACTTC. The full variable domain, rest sourced from reference TRBV5-1 and TRBJ2-5, is KAGVTQTPRYLIKTRGQQVTLSCSPISGHRSVSWYQQTPGQGLQFLFEYFSETQRNKGNFPGRFSGRQFSNSRSEMNVSTLELGDSALYLCASSLEDRAGETQYFGPGTRLLVL.

V gene TRBV28 combines with J gene TRBJ1-1; 8 bases match TRBD1. There are 14 residues in the CDR3. J gave up 4 bases and V 6 bases, and 7 bases lay outside the gene matches. Germline V gives CDR1 MDHEN, CDR2 SYDVKM. CDR3 nucleotides: TGTGCCAGCAGCACCCCAGGACAGGGCACTGAAGCTTTCTTT. It specifies CASSTPGQGTEAFF.

This clone has only one observation. The rearrangement joins TRBV29-1 to TRBJ1-1; TRBD1 matches at 9 bases. Germline values: CDR1 SQVTM, CDR2 ANQGSEA. The CDR3 extends over 14 amino acids. Unmatched junction bases numbered 6, after V lost 6 bases and J lost 1 base. CDR3 in amino acids: CSVLRTGENTEAFF. CDR3 DNA: TGCAGCGTACTTCGGACAGGGGAGAACACTGAAGCTTTCTTT.

The rearrangement uses TRBV10-3 and TRBJ1-6, with D possibly matching TRBD1 (6 bases). CDR1 and CDR2 (germline): ENHRY, SYGVKD. This CDR3 has 14 amino acids. V dropped 2 bases and J dropped 7 bases, with 9 bases sitting between them. The DNA of the CDR3 is TGTGCCATCAGTGAGCGGACAGAGAATTCACCCCTCCACTTT. It translates to CAISERTENSPLHF.

The chain combines TRBV19 with TRBJ1-2; 7 nucleotides line up with TRBD1. This CDR3 has 13 amino acids. CDR1 is LNHDA, CDR2 SQIVND, per germline (reference sequence). Trimming took 6 bases from V and 8 from J; bases not matched to a gene: 9. The CDR3 protein is CASRPGQLHGYTF. CDR3 DNA sequence: TGTGCCAGTAGACCGGGACAGTTACACGGCTACACCTTC.

CDR3 bases: TGCAGCGCCGGAAGGGGGCCGGGCACAGATACGCAGTATTTT. It is translated as CSAGRGPGTDTQYF. This rearrangement joins TRBV29-1 to TRBJ2-3, with 7 bases identical to TRBD1. This CDR3 has 14 amino acids. J was trimmed by 1 base and V by 7 bases; bases with no gene match: 8. From germline, CDR1 is SQVTM and CDR2 ANQGSEA.

The V gene is TRBV5-4, the J gene TRBJ2-2; 8 bases line up with TRBD1. The CDR3 sequence is 15 residues long. Germline CDR1 and CDR2: SGHNT and YYREEE (reference sequence). V trimming: 4 bases; J trimming: 4 bases; junction bases outside the gene matches: 6. The CDR3 sequence is CASSPGQGGTGELFF. CDR3 DNA: TGTGCCAGCAGCCCCGGACAGGGAGGCACCGGGGAGCTGTTTTTT.

This clone was seen just once. The rearrangement uses TRBV27 and TRBJ2-5, with a weak D call TRBD1 (6 bases). This CDR3 region has 14 residues. Trimming stripped 6 bases from V and 4 bases from J, with 15 bases between. CDR1 is MNHEY and CDR2 is SMNVEV in the germline V gene (reference sequence). This CDR3 reads CASRRQTGGETQYF. The CDR3 DNA reads TGTGCCAGCAGAAGGCAGACAGGTGGAGAGACCCAGTACTTC.

V gene TRBV29-1 combines with J gene TRBJ1-1; D is unclear. V was shortened by 4 bases and J by 1 base, with 10 bases between the two germline ends. The CDR3 has 13 residues. The germline gives CDR1 SQVTM, CDR2 ANQGSEA. Here the CDR3 reads CSVGPDPNTEAFF. CDR3 bases: TGCAGCGTTGGTCCAGACCCGAACACTGAAGCTTTCTTT.

The J gene is TRBJ1-2, the V gene TRBV29-1; no clear D. The V gene's germline CDR1 is SQVTM and CDR2 ANQGSEA. The CDR3 has 13 residues. V dropped 3 bases and J dropped 7 bases, with 15 bases sitting between them. CDR3 amino acids: CSVESRSWGGYTF. The CDR3 DNA reads TGCAGCGTTGAGTCCCGCTCCTGGGGTGGCTACACCTTC.

This clone appeared a few times. DNA of the CDR3: TGCGCCAGCAGCCAAGATATGGGGAATTATGGCTACACCTTC. Encoded protein: CASSQDMGNYGYTF. The rearrangement links TRBV4-3 to TRBJ1-2; D ambiguous. This CDR3 region has 14 residues. Germline V gene data show CDR1 as LGHNA and CDR2 as YSLEER. The V gene lost 0 bases and the J gene lost 5 bases, with 10 bases spanning the gap.

This chain links TRBV7-2 with TRBJ2-5; no clear D. Trimming removed 2 bases at V and 0 bases at J, with 10 bases between. Germline V CDR1 and CDR2: SGHTA, FQGNSA. The CDR3 covers 15 residues. The CDR3 reads CASSLIWRNQETQYF. Written as DNA, the CDR3 is TGTGCCAGCAGCTTAATCTGGCGCAACCAAGAGACCCAGTACTTC.

This chain links TRBV29-1 with TRBJ2-3; possibly TRBD1 for D (5 bases). With 3 bases removed from V and 1 base from J, the gap between germline ends came to 20 bases. The CDR3 is made up of 17 amino acids. The germline V gene has CDR1 SQVTM and CDR2 ANQGSEA. CDR3 sequence: CSVEGGAFPKGTDTQYF. For the CDR3, the DNA is TGCAGCGTTGAGGGTGGGGCTTTTCCAAAAGGCACAGATACGCAGTATTTT.

The CDR3 reads CASSETTEKENQPQHF. In DNA, the CDR3 is TGTGCCAGCAGTGAAACGACAGAAAAGGAAAATCAGCCCCAGCATTTT. The J gene is TRBJ1-5, the V gene TRBV25-1; a possible D gene is TRBD1 (5 bases). This CDR3 is built from 16 residues. Germline V gives CDR1 MGHDK, CDR2 SYGVNS. Deletions cut 2 bases from V and 4 bases from J, with 15 bases between.

CDR3 nucleotide sequence: TGTGCCAGCAGCCAGGGACAGGGAGACGAAAAACTGTTTTTT. Translation: CASSQGQGDEKLFF. The chain carries TRBV7-9 and TRBJ1-4; TRBD1 agrees at 9 bases. V lost 5 bases and J lost 8; bases outside the gene matches: 6. CDR1 and CDR2 from the germline V gene are SEHNR and FQNEAQ (reference sequence). The CDR3 contains 14 residues.

This chain connects TRBV6-5 to TRBJ1-1; D unclear. Trimming removed 2 bases at V and 0 bases at J, with 10 bases between. Germline CDR1 and CDR2: MNHEY and SVGAGI. The CDR3 sequence is 15 residues long. CDR3 region: CASSYGGRVNTEAFF. The CDR3 nucleotides read TGTGCCAGCAGTTACGGTGGGCGGGTGAACACTGAAGCTTTCTTT.

CDR3 DNA sequence: TGTGCCACCAGCAGAGATTCGCCGATCCAGGGCGGACAGCCCCAGCATTTT. Protein: CATSRDSPIQGGQPQHF. The V gene is TRBV15, the J gene TRBJ1-5; the D gene is possibly TRBD1 (5 bases). V was cut by 0 bases and J by 7 bases, with 19 bases left in between. CDR3 size: 17 residues. Germline loops: CDR1 LNHNV, CDR2 YYDKDF (reference sequence). Full variable domain (missing parts from reference TRBV15 and TRBJ1-5): DAMVIQNPRYQVTQFGKPVTLSCSQTLNHNVMYWYQQKSSQAPKLLFHYYDKDFNNEADTPDNFQSRRPNTSFCFLDIRSPGLGDTAMYLCATSRDSPIQGGQPQHFGDGTRLSIL.

The chain has TRBV6-6 and TRBJ2-3; unclear D gene. V lost 8 bases and J lost 4, with 13 bases in between. Germline assignment: CDR1 MNHNY and CDR2 SVGAGI (reference sequence). The CDR3 consists of 13 residues. In DNA, the CDR3 is TGTGCCAGCTTCCCGGGCTGGGCAGATACGCAGTATTTT. This codes for CASFPGWADTQYF.

This clone was counted a single time. The gene calls are TRBV4-3 and TRBJ2-3; the D gene could be TRBD1 or TRBD2 (5 bases each). V gave up 0 bases and J gave up 3 bases, with 13 bases separating them. This CDR3 region has 16 residues. Germline values: CDR1 LGHNA, CDR2 YSLEER. The CDR3 DNA follows: TGCGCCAGCAGCCAAGATCGCAGGGACGGGACAGATACGCAGTATTTT. Translation gives CASSQDRRDGTDTQYF.

This rearrangement joins TRBV10-3 to TRBJ2-3; D is possibly TRBD1 (5 bases). The CDR3 spans 14 residues. The V end lost 3 bases, the J end lost 6 bases, and 13 bases lay between the germline ends. Germline V gene lookup returns CDR1 ENHRY and CDR2 SYGVKD. The CDR3 DNA follows: TGTGCCATCAGTGACCCCCTCTGGGGCGATACGCAGTATTTT. Amino acid sequence: CAISDPLWGDTQYF.

The chain joins TRBV4-3 to TRBJ2-3; D remains unclear. V shed 4 bases and J shed 0 bases, with 14 bases lying between them. The CDR3 contains 16 residues. Per the germline V gene, CDR1 is LGHNA and CDR2 is YSLEER. CDR3 protein: CASSRSVGFSTDTQYF. CDR3 DNA: TGCGCCAGCAGCCGAAGTGTGGGATTTAGCACAGATACGCAGTATTTT.

J is TRBJ1-5 and V is TRBV18; D may be TRBD1 (5 bases). V was trimmed by 1 base and J by 1 base, leaving 8 bases between them. From germline, CDR1 is KGHSH and CDR2 LQKENI. CDR3 length: 15 amino acids. Here the CDR3 reads CASSPLAGSNQPQHF. CDR3 sequence (DNA): TGTGCCAGCTCACCACTGGCAGGGAGCAATCAGCCCCAGCATTTT.

The J gene is TRBJ2-3, the V gene TRBV19; 9 bases agree with TRBD2. Germline V gives CDR1 LNHDA, CDR2 SQIVND (reference sequence). This CDR3 is 14 amino acids long. The junction had 4 bases not matched to a gene; V was cut back by 5 bases and J by 4 bases. The CDR3 nucleotides are TGTGCCAGTAGTGGGGTAGCGGGGGCAGATACGCAGTATTTT. This translates into CASSGVAGADTQYF.

The chain carries TRBV7-2 and TRBJ2-7, with TRBD1 matching 7 bases. Germline trimming cut 5 bases from V and 3 bases from J; bases unmatched to any gene: 10. The CDR3 consists of 15 residues. Germline V lookup: CDR1 SGHTA, CDR2 FQGNSA. CDR3 DNA: TGTGCCAGCAGCACCCCAGGGGGTGGCCGCTACGAGCAGTACTTC. Residues: CASSTPGGGRYEQYF.